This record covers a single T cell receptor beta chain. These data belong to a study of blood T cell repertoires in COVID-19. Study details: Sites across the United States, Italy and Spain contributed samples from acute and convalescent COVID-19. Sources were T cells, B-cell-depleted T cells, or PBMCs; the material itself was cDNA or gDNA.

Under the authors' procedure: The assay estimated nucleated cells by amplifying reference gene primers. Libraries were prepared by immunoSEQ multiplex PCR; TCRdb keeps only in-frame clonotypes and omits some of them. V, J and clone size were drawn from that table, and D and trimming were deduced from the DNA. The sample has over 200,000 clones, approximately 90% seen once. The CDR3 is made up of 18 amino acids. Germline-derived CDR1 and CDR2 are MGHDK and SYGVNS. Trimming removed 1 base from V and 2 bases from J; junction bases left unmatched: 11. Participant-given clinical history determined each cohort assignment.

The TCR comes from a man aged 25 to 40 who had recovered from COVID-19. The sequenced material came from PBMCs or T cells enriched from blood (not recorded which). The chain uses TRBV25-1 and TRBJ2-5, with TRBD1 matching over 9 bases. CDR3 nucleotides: TGTGCCAGCAGTGAATTTGGCCGGGGAGGACAGGGGCAAGAGACCCAGTACTTC. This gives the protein CASSEFGRGGQGQETQYF.